A single sample gave rise to the 2 T cell receptor beta chains below, sequenced in a study of T-cell reconstitution after alpha-beta-depleted transplantation in children. Preparing the TCRbeta library involved the use of unique molecular identifiers. TCRdb reanalysed the PCR reads using MiXCR and keeps one entry per CDR3 protein. The sample has about 100,000 distinct CDR3 sequences; 4.5% to 7.5% are singletons. This specimen was PBMCs, mostly from graft donor cells, taken 60 days after TCRalphabeta/CD19-depleted stem cell transplant. The receptors come from a female patient between 2 and 15 years old who had a stem cell transplant for Fanconi anemia, so the T cells may come from the graft donor.

The chain employs TRBV7-9 and TRBJ1-1, with 8 nucleotides matching TRBD1. V shed 6 bases, J shed 6 bases, and the junction held 3 bases outside the gene matches. Germline-derived CDR1 and CDR2 are SEHNR and FQNEAQ (reference sequence). The CDR3 is 12 amino acids. This chain's CDR3 is CASSKQGAEAFF. The CDR3 coding sequence is TGTGCCAGCAGTAAACAGGGGGCTGAAGCTTTCTTT.

This clonotype was observed at least ten times. The chain has TRBV6-5 and TRBJ2-3; TRBD2 is a possible D gene (7 bases). Trimming pared 8 bases from V and 2 bases from J, leaving 8 bases between. Germline V lookup: CDR1 MNHEY, CDR2 SVGAGI. The CDR3 is 12 residues long. Written as DNA, the CDR3 is TGTGCCAGCGGGGGGGCCACAGATACGCAGTATTTT. It encodes CASGGATDTQYF.